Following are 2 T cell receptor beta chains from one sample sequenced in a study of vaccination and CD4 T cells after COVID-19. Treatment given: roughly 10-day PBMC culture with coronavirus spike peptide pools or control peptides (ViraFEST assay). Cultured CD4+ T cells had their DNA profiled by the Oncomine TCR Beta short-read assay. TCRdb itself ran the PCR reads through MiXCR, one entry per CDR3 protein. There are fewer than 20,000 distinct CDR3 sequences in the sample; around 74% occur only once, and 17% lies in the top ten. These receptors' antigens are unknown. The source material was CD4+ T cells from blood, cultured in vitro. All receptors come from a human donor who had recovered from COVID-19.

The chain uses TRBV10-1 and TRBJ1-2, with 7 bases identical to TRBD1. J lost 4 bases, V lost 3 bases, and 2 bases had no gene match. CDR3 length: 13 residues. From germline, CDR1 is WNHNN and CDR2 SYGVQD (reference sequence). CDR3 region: CASSEDRAYGYTF. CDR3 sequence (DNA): TGCGCCAGCAGTGAAGACAGGGCCTATGGCTACACCTTC.

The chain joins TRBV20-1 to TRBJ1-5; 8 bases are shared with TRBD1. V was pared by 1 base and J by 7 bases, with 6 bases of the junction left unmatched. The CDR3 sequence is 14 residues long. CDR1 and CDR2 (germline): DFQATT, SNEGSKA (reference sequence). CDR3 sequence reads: CSARVDRGVQPQHF. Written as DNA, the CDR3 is TGCAGTGCTAGAGTAGACAGGGGTGTGCAGCCCCAGCATTTT.